This paragraph reports one T cell receptor (beta chain). As handled by the study authors: Nucleated cell number was recorded as an estimate derived from reference gene primer amplification. This table comes from immunoSEQ multiplex PCR, and its TCRdb copy is limited to in-frame clones, with some not included. That table furnishes V, J and clone size, whereas the DNA furnished D and trimming. Here the sample spans around 100,000 clones, 80% to 90% being singletons. This entry belongs to a study of blood T cell repertoires in COVID-19. Study-level background: The study drew acute and convalescent COVID-19 samples from the United States, Italy and Spain. PBMCs, B-cell-depleted T cells, or T cells were the source of the cDNA or gDNA that made up the material.

The CDR3 has 17 amino acids. The germline CDR1 and CDR2 sequences are MGHRA and YSYEKL. After removal of 4 bases from V and 5 bases from J, the junction contained 9 bases not matched to a gene. The specimen was peripheral blood. The chain carries TRBV4-1 and TRBJ2-2; TRBD1 aligns across 11 bases. The sequence was obtained from a woman under 40 with acute or convalescent COVID-19. The CDR3 loop is CASSPRAGQGETGELFF. DNA of the CDR3: TGCGCCAGCAGCCCACGGGCGGGACAGGGGGAGACCGGGGAGCTGTTTTTT.